Following are 4 T cell receptor beta chains from one sample sequenced in a study of OX40 agonist ivuxolimab in advanced cancers. The receptor library was made with the immunoSEQ multiplex PCR assay. TCRdb mirrors the immuneACCESS table, restricted to in-frame sequences. Some clones are absent from its copies; in checked studies, under half trace to an unresolved V gene, and the reason for the others is unknown. Recorded for this sample are about 69,000 clones; around 91% of them occurred a single time. The top ten clones comprise 5.5% to 6.5% of the sample. The material sequenced was CD4+ or CD8+ T cells sorted from blood, taken in a trial of the OX40 agonist ivuxolimab. Source of these receptors: an adult with an advanced solid tumor such as melanoma, head and neck, liver or kidney cancer.

This chain uses TRBV27 with TRBJ2-5; perhaps TRBD2 as D (6 bases). The tail of the sequence fits TRBJ2-7 better, so the J call may be wrong. The V gene's germline CDR1 is MNHEY and CDR2 SMNVEV (reference sequence). This CDR3 is built from 16 residues. The CDR3 DNA reads TGTGCCAGCAGTTCTGGCTTGGGACTTAACTCCTACGAGCAGTACTTC. Protein sequence: CASSSGLGLNSYEQYF.

This chain connects TRBV27 to TRBJ1-2, with 9 bases that match TRBD1. Germline V gene sequence: CDR1 MNHEY, CDR2 SMNVEV (reference sequence). Trimming removed 2 bases from V and 7 bases from J; junction bases left unmatched: 5. The CDR3 extends over 14 amino acids. This chain's CDR3 is CASSLKGTGFGYTF. CDR3 DNA sequence: TGTGCCAGCAGTTTAAAGGGGACAGGGTTTGGCTACACCTTC.

This rearrangement joins TRBV7-3 to TRBJ2-3, with a possible D match to TRBD2 (6 bases). Germline CDR1 and CDR2: SGHTA and FQGTGA. V shed 5 bases and J shed 5 bases, with 14 bases lying between them. The CDR3 totals 14 residues. CDR3 loop: CASSLLGGGDTQYF. DNA of the CDR3: TGTGCCAGCAGCCTACTCGGGGGTGGAGATACGCAGTATTTT.

This clone was seen just once. The rearrangement uses TRBV6-6 and TRBJ1-1; the D is unclear. Germline-derived CDR1 and CDR2 are MNHNY and SVGAGI (reference sequence). V was pared by 11 bases and J by 0 bases, with 13 bases between. This CDR3 spans 13 amino acids. The CDR3 here is CAARPEMNTEAFF. The CDR3 nucleotides are TGTGCCGCCAGGCCGGAAATGAACACTGAAGCTTTCTTT.